This T cell receptor (beta chain) is from a study of CD4 T cells in relation to SARS-CoV-2 and coronaviruses. Study information: TCR beta CDR3s were sequenced after roughly nine-day antigen culture of PBMCs. The negative reference was HIV-1 Nef peptide pool or peptide-free culture.

Comment on this clone: What it recognizes is unknown.

Some clones are missing from TCRdb's copy, which holds only in-frame ones; the method was immunoSEQ multiplex PCR. The data show over 20,000 clones, about 73% seen once. CD4+ T cells from unexposed donors were obtained before the COVID-19 pandemic (2011-2018). Isolation of CD4+ T cells took place after 10 days in culture. Roughly 2 million PBMCs per well were cultured with 8.5 to 10 IU/ml IL-2. Losses at the gene ends were 4 bases for V and 1 base for J; bases not matched to a gene: 3. This CDR3 spans 14 amino acids. CDR1 is SGDLS, CDR2 YYNGEE, per germline. The TCR comes from a human donor in good health. The J gene is TRBJ2-3, the V gene TRBV9, with 7 bases aligning to TRBD2. Input material: CD4+ T cells from PBMCs, cultured in vitro. The CDR3 sequence is CASSPLAGTDTQYF. In DNA, the CDR3 is TGTGCCAGCAGCCCCCTAGCGGGCACAGATACGCAGTATTTT. Full variable domain (remainder filled in from reference TRBV9 and TRBJ2-3): DSGVTQTPKHLITATGQRVTLRCSPRSGDLSVYWYQQSLDQGLQFLIQYYNGEERAKGNILERFSAQQFPDLHSELNLSSLELGDSALYFCASSPLAGTDTQYFGPGTRLTVL.